This T cell receptor beta chain emerged from a study of shared clonotypes between healthy human individuals. Study-level information: Three CD4 naive, three CD4 memory, two CD8 naive and one CD8 memory plate were used per donor.

TCRdb keeps only in-frame clones here, not all; method: immunoSEQ multiplex PCR. The data show roughly 2,000,000 clones, about 93% seen once. As regards this clone: Antigen unknown.

Naive CD8 cells comprised CD45RO-negative, CCR7-positively selected cells, excluding terminally differentiated effector memory CD45RA+ cells. Findings of the study overall: Only blood was sampled; tissue repertoires likely differ.

The CDR3 runs 15 residues. Germline V gives CDR1 SGHRS, CDR2 YFSETQ. V was cut by 1 base and J by 7 bases, with 14 bases left in between. This receptor was identified in a young man in good health. Some clones in this sample may be carry-over from other donors' samples. Sequences were obtained from naive CD8+ T cells from PBMCs. V and J are TRBV5-1 and TRBJ1-4; possibly TRBD1 for D (6 bases). CDR3 sequence (DNA): TGCGCCAGCAGCTTGTTGGGAGGGGGAGGTGAAAAACTGTTTTTT. Residues: CASSLLGGGGEKLFF.